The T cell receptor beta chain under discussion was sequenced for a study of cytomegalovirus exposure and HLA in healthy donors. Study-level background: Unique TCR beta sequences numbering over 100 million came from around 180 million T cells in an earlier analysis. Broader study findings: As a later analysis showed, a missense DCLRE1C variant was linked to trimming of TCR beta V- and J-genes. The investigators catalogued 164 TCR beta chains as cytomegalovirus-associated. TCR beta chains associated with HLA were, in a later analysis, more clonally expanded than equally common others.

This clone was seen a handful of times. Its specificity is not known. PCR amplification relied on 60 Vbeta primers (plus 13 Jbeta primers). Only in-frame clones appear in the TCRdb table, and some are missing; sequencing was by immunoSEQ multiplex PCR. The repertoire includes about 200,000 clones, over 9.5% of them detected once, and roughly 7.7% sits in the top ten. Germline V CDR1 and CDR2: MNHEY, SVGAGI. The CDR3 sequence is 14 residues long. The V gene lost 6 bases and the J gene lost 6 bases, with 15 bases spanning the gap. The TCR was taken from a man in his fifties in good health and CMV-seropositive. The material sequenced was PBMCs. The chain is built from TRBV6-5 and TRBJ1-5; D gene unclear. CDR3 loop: CASSLPRHSQPQHF. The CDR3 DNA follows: TGTGCCAGCAGCCTACCCAGGCACAGTCAGCCCCAGCATTTT.